Listed below are T cell receptor beta chains from one sample, sequenced in a study of T cell repertoires and HLA-DP antigens. Antigens of these TCRs are unknown. The assay was immunoSEQ multiplex PCR, and TCRdb's table has in-frame clones only and misses some. This table holds approximately 110,000 clones, 85% to 95% found once. What was sequenced was CD4+ T cells from PBMCs. The receptors shown here come from a woman aged 18-29 years in good health and CMV-seronegative. Each CDR3 is given with its conserved first and last residue. D genes are given only for firm matches.

D	V	CDR3
TRBD2	TRBV4-2	CASRAGGLNGELFF
TRBD1	TRBV4-1	CASSTGQVDNSPLHF
NA	TRBV7-3	CASSPRSTGELFF
TRBD2	TRBV7-3	CASSSTSGETQYF
NA	TRBV7-2	CASSLNGGLSSYEQYF
NA	TRBV11-2	CASSLVSGLDTQYF
TRBD1	TRBV28	CASSRNRGEGYTF
TRBD2	TRBV2	CASNRGTSIGETQYF
TRBD2	TRBV6-5	CASSTGTTYGDTQYF
TRBD2	TRBV5-1	CASSPGPAGGTGDTQYF
NA	TRBV18	CASSNGRRNTEAFF
NA	TRBV14	CASSPRTTMNTEAFF
NA	TRBV19	CASKKRLHNEQFF
TRBD1	TRBV27	CASSPGTGGSYTF
TRBD1	TRBV6-5	CASSLRAGTVNSPLHF
NA	TRBV6-1	CASSGRGTNTGELFF
NA	TRBV6-5	CASSYQTGTSYGYTF
NA	TRBV28	CASSLGGGKTQYF
NA	TRBV5-1	CASSAGDLNYGYTF
NA	TRBV2	CASSQLRASSYEQYF
TRBD2	TRBV27	CASSPQLAGFSYEQYF
NA	TRBV6-5	CASSSGAAGLTEAFF
NA	TRBV6-5	CASSYWGQAKQETQYF
NA	TRBV25-1	CASSEFRPLRNEQFF
NA	TRBV7-3	CASSLLGTGELFF
TRBD1	TRBV28	CASSLGATGAGNYGYTF
NA	TRBV2	CASRTRVSGELFF
TRBD1	TRBV14	CACSPPGTGHSYEQYF
TRBD2	TRBV5-4	CASSFLAGAYEQYF
NA	TRBV25-1	CASSEGPGPNQPQHF
NA	TRBV7-2	CALGGGAYNEQFF
TRBD1	TRBV15	CATSRGQAGGEGYTF
NA	TRBV11-2	CASSALTSSDTQYF
TRBD2	TRBV4-1	CASSPVFSGSSGGELFF
NA	TRBV15	CATSRVGVGEKLFF
TRBD2	TRBV5-1	CASSLVSSREIPYEQYF
NA	TRBV29-1	CSVGGWLRDHQETQYF
TRBD1	TRBV5-4	CASSLGLTGGPYNEQFF
TRBD1	TRBV9	CASSVIGGNSPLHF
TRBD2	TRBV25-1	CASSERQLAGGYEQYF
NA	TRBV7-2	CASSPQDVLSGNTIYF
NA	TRBV5-1	CASSPSRLETQYF
NA	TRBV14	CASSHLRGPGNTIYF
NA	TRBV5-1	CASSLGQELDTQYF
NA	TRBV7-2	CASSLGHTDTQYF
TRBD2	TRBV9	CASSASGGRWDTQYF
NA	TRBV5-5	CASSFGGLNTEAFF
NA	TRBV2	CASTTDRNTEAFF
NA	TRBV10-3	CAGQEGPSSYNEQFF
TRBD1	TRBV28	CASRFRDRGPDTQYF
TRBD2	TRBV19	CASSIPTSGTDTQYF
NA	TRBV28	CASSLWGRPGNYGYTF
NA	TRBV5-1	CASSPWWGAGGTEAFF
NA	TRBV18	CASSLSQIGKNIQYF
TRBD2	TRBV18	CASSLSPQLAGHNEQFF
TRBD2	TRBV5-1	CATRLALGETQYF
TRBD1	TRBV15	CATSITGVSTDTQYF
NA	TRBV10-3	CAISEGLVREAFF